Below, 14 T cell receptor beta chains from the same sample are listed, as sequenced in a study of blood T cell repertoires in COVID-19. Clones were sequenced by immunoSEQ multiplex PCR, and TCRdb holds only the in-frame ones, with some missing. The data contain around 86,000 clones, 85% of them singletons. The sample was peripheral blood. The receptors shown here come from a man older than 75 with acute or convalescent COVID-19.

This chain joins TRBV18 and TRBJ2-4; D remains ambiguous. Germline CDR1 reads KGHSH; CDR2 reads LQKENI. V lost 0 bases to trimming and J lost 0 bases, with 9 bases between them. CDR3 size: 16 residues. The CDR3 region is CASSPPAELAKNIQYF. In DNA form, the CDR3 reads TGTGCCAGCTCACCACCCGCGGAGCTAGCCAAAAACATTCAGTACTTC. The whole variable domain, remainder taken from reference TRBV18 and TRBJ2-4, is NAGVMQNPRHLVRRRGQEARLRCSPMKGHSHVYWYRQLPEEGLKFMVYLQKENIIDESGMPKERFSAEFPKEGPSILRIQQVVRGDSAAYFCASSPPAELAKNIQYFGAGTRLSVL.

The chain recombines TRBV28 with TRBJ1-5; TRBD1 aligns across 11 bases. Germline CDR1 and CDR2: MDHEN and SYDVKM. The CDR3 covers 16 residues. V lost 6 bases to trimming and J lost 4 bases; unmatched junction nucleotides: 8. The CDR3 DNA follows: TGTGCCAGCAGGTCCCAAGGGGACAGGGGGAATCAGCCCCAGCATTTT. This gives the protein CASRSQGDRGNQPQHF.

The gene calls are TRBV10-3 and TRBJ1-4; D is uncertain. Trimming took 4 bases from V and 8 from J, leaving 11 bases between them. This CDR3 has 13 residues. CDR1 is ENHRY and CDR2 is SYGVKD in the germline V gene. The CDR3 sequence is CAISGGIDEKLFF. The CDR3 DNA sequence: TGTGCCATCAGTGGAGGGATTGACGAAAAACTGTTTTTT.

The rearrangement joins TRBV4-1 to TRBJ2-3; 13 bases map to TRBD2. The CDR3 covers 16 residues. J gave up 5 bases and V 5 bases, and 7 bases lay outside the gene matches. CDR1 is MGHRA, CDR2 YSYEKL, per germline. Here the CDR3 reads CASSSWTSGRGDTQYF. The CDR3 DNA sequence: TGCGCCAGCAGCTCATGGACTAGCGGGAGAGGAGATACGCAGTATTTT.

This rearrangement joins TRBV7-3 to TRBJ2-1, with D possibly being TRBD2 (6 bases). This CDR3 is built from 16 residues. Germline CDR1 is SGHTA and CDR2 is FQGTGA. Trimming left V 1 base short and J 4 bases short, with 14 bases between. CDR3 amino acids: CASSLRFSGRYNEQFF. The CDR3 DNA reads as TGTGCCAGCAGCTTAAGGTTTAGCGGAAGGTACAATGAGCAGTTCTTC.

The chain carries TRBV13 and TRBJ1-2; D is unclear. Germline assignment: CDR1 PRHDT and CDR2 FYEKMQ (reference sequence). V lost 0 bases to trimming and J lost 2 bases, with 7 bases between them. The CDR3 covers 14 residues. The CDR3 here is CASSLGGQNYGYTF. CDR3 DNA: TGTGCCAGCAGCTTAGGTGGTCAGAACTATGGCTACACCTTC.

The genes are TRBV3-1 (or the pseudogene TRBV3-2) and TRBJ1-1; D may be TRBD1 (6 bases). Germline CDR1 is LGHDT and CDR2 is YNNKEL (reference sequence). Trimming cost V 0 bases and J 11 bases, with 10 bases left between them. The CDR3 is 12 residues long. In DNA, the CDR3 is TGTGCCAGCAGCCAAGAGGGGGCCCAGGCTTTCTTT. Translating gives CASSQEGAQAFF.

This chain joins TRBV5-4 and TRBJ2-7; 7 nucleotides line up with TRBD1. The CDR3 runs 15 residues. The trim removed 5 bases at V and 0 bases at J, leaving 8 bases unmatched. Germline lookup yields CDR1 SGHNT and CDR2 YYREEE (reference sequence). The CDR3 DNA reads TGTGCCAGCAGGGATCCCGGGACAGCCTCCTACGAGCAGTACTTC. Its translation: CASRDPGTASYEQYF.

The V call is TRBV23-1, the J call TRBJ2-7; 11 bases align to TRBD2. TRBV23-1 is flagged as an ORF with uncertain function. Trimming at V came to 8 bases and at J to 4 bases, leaving 10 bases not matched to a gene. The CDR3 is made up of 15 amino acids. In nucleotides, the CDR3 is TGCGCCAGCTCCCTCCCGGGACTAGCGGCGTACGAGCAGTACTTC. Its translation: CASSLPGLAAYEQYF.

This clone was observed a few times. The chain employs TRBV4-1 and TRBJ2-1; TRBD2 matches 9 bases. The CDR3 contains 16 residues. Germline CDR1 is MGHRA and CDR2 is YSYEKL. V was clipped by 2 bases and J by 13 bases; unmatched bases: 15. The CDR3 sequence: CASSQQTSGRSPTQFF. CDR3 in DNA: TGCGCCAGCAGCCAACAGACTAGCGGCAGATCCCCAACCCAGTTCTTC.

This clone was picked up one time. J is TRBJ2-2 and V is TRBV19, with 9 bases lining up with TRBD1. J lost 4 bases, V lost 4 bases, and 4 bases had no gene match. Germline CDR1 and CDR2: LNHDA and SQIVND (reference sequence). This CDR3 has 15 amino acids. Here the CDR3 reads CASSRETGGTGELFF. The CDR3 bases are TGTGCCAGTAGTAGGGAGACAGGGGGCACCGGGGAGCTGTTTTTT.

The rearrangement links TRBV15 to TRBJ2-7; 7 bases match TRBD1. There are 15 residues in the CDR3. With 0 bases clipped from V and 6 bases from J, the junction kept 8 bases outside the gene matches. Per germline, CDR1 LNHNV and CDR2 YYDKDF (reference sequence). This chain's CDR3 is CATSRDFHRGREQYF. The CDR3 bases are TGTGCCACCAGCAGAGATTTCCACAGGGGACGCGAGCAGTACTTC.

This clone was seen a single time. The chain combines TRBV7-8 with TRBJ2-7; D ambiguous. V shed 5 bases and J shed 4 bases, with 6 bases lying between them. This CDR3 spans 11 amino acids. Germline loops: CDR1 SGHVS, CDR2 FQNEAQ. CDR3 nucleotide sequence: TGTGCCAGCAGCCAAATATACGAGCAGTACTTC. This encodes CASSQIYEQYF.

The chain uses TRBV21-1 and TRBJ2-7; the D call in the table, TRBD2, was not verified against the DNA. TRBV21-1 corresponds to a pseudogene. The CDR3 runs 17 residues. In nucleotides, the CDR3 is TGTGCCAGCAGCAAAGGTGGGACTAGCGGGAGTTGGAACGAGCAGTACTTC. Protein sequence: CASSKGGTSGSWNEQYF.